This record covers a single T cell receptor beta chain. The specificity of this receptor is unknown. Per-nucleotide qualities are absent, and no much larger clonotype sits a single base away. This sample was taken from a study of cytomegalovirus exposure and HLA in healthy donors (dated by TCRdb to the late 2010s). Regarding the complete study: The 500 to 800 repertoires of the first cohort and the roughly 120 validation repertoires were produced on the same platform, according to a later analysis. Along with the approximately 620-subject first cohort, a separate validation cohort of more than 90 different subjects was used. The study aimed to test whether signatures of past pathogen exposure could be identified by cataloging public T cell receptors. To predict cytomegalovirus infection status, the study combined high-throughput TCR immunosequencing, statistical association of individual TCRs with disease status, and machine learning. General findings and caveats noted by the study authors: In vitro tests confirmed that three of the cytomegalovirus-associated TCR beta chains recognize cytomegalovirus antigens. Of the cluster scores, 85% to 95% were above 0 in a later analysis, which found that TCRs clustered in the first cohort also tended to co-occur in the approximately 130 validation repertoires. Cytomegalovirus status was reported to be diagnosed by the classifier with high specificity and sensitivity in both the original and validation cohorts. Across donors, most TCR sequences were observed very rarely, whereas some public TCRs were present in many individuals. All 120 or so repertoires were used to score co-occurrence in the validation cohort in a later analysis, because that analysis had no HLA typing for the cohort. The study listed 170 or so TCR beta chains as associated with cytomegalovirus. The authors suggested that the approach could potentially be generalized to other disease states and immunological phenotypes.

The library was prepared using the immunoSEQ multiplex PCR assay. In the paper's pipeline: To diagnose cytomegalovirus status from the catalog of TCR beta chain sequences, a statistical classification framework was built. TCRdb's version of the immuneACCESS table is confined to in-frame rearrangements and falls short of the full clone set. An unresolved V gene accounts for under half of the shortfall where checked; the remainder is of unknown origin. The DNA gave D and trimming, while V, J and clone size come from that table. Recorded for this sample are 90,000 to 150,000 clones; 85% to 90% of them occurred a single time. About 6.3% of the sample comes from the top ten. Trimming takes 5 bases from V and 6 bases from J, and the germline ends sit 15 bases apart. From the cysteine up to the phenylalanine, the CDR3 has a length of 14 residues. Only CDR3 DNA is held: 42 bases, read in frame from base 1. The germline V gene encodes CDR1 SGHNT and CDR2 YENEEA.

Separate from the roughly 650-subject first cohort, the validation cohort of about 120 subjects was the group to which the donors belonged. Recombination joined TRBV11-3 with TRBJ2-3; TRBD1 is perhaps the D gene, given 5 matching bases. The source of this sequence is a woman aged 18-29 years in good health and CMV-seropositive. The sample was PBMCs. The DNA sequence reads TGTGCCAGCAGCCTTGGGGCTATTGAGGATACGCAGTATTTT. The translation is CASSLGAIEDTQYF.